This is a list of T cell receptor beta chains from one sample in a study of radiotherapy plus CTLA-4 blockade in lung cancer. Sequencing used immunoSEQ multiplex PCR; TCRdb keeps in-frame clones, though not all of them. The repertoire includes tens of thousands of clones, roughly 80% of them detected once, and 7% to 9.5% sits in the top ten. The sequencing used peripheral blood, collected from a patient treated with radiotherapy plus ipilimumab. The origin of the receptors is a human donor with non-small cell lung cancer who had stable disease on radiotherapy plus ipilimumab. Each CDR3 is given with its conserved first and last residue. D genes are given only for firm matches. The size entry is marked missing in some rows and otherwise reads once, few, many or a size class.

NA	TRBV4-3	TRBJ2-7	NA	TGCGCCAGCAGCCAAGCTTTCTCCTACGAGCAGTACTTC	CASSQAFSYEQYF
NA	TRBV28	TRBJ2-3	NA	TGTGCCAGCTCGGGGGCAGGGCTAGTCACAGATACGCAGTATTTT	CASSGAGLVTDTQYF
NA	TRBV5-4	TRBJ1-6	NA	TGTGCCAGCAGCTCGGGAGGGAGCTCCTATAATTCACCCCTCCACTTT	CASSSGGSSYNSPLHF
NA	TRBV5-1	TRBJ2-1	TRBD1	TGCGCCAGCAGCTCGGGACAGGGGAGGGGGAGCTCCTACAATGAGCAGTTCTTC	CASSSGQGRGSSYNEQFF
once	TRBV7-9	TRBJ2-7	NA	TGTGCCAGCAGCCCGAAGGCCTACGAGCAGTACTTC	CASSPKAYEQYF
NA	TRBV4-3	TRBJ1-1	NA	TGCGCCAGCAGCCAAGATCGAGGGGACCTTGGGGGAGCTTTCTTT	CASSQDRGDLGGAFF
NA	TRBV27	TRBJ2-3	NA	TGTGCCAGCAGTTTATCGGCAGGGGATACGCAGTATTTT	CASSLSAGDTQYF
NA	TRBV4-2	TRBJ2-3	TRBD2	TGTGCCAGCAGCCAAGCGGTGGTAGCGGGAGGCACAGATACGCAGTATTTT	CASSQAVVAGGTDTQYF
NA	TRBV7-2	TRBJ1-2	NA	TGTGCCAGCAGCGAAGACAGTGCCCGAAACTATGGCTACACCTTC	CASSEDSARNYGYTF
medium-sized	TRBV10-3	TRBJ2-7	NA	TGTGCCATCAGTAGGCCGGCGAGCTCCTACGAGCAGTACTTC	CAISRPASSYEQYF
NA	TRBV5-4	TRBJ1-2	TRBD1	TGTGCCAGCAGCTCCACTCAGGGGGCGGACTATGGCTACACCTTC	CASSSTQGADYGYTF
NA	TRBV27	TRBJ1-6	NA	TGTGCCAGCAGTCCGTCAACAGGGCCACCCCTCCACTTT	CASSPSTGPPLHF
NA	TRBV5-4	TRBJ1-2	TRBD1	TGTGCCAGCACCTACGACAGGGGTAACTATGGCTACACCTTC	CASTYDRGNYGYTF
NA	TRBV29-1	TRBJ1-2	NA	TGCAGCGCCGGAATGGTTAACTATGGCTACACCTTC	CSAGMVNYGYTF
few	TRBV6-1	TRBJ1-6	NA	TGTGCCAGCAGTGCAGGGCCTTATAATTCACCCCTCCACTTT	CASSAGPYNSPLHF
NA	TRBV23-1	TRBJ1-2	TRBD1	TGCGCCAGCAGTCAATCGTCACAGGGGATCTCAATTGGTGGTGAGGCCTTGGACTATGGCTACACCTTC	CASSQSSQGISIGGEALDYGYTF
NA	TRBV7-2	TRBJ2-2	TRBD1	TGTGCCAGCAGCTTAGTCCCCGGGACAGGGTACGACACCGGGGAGCTGTTTTTT	CASSLVPGTGYDTGELFF
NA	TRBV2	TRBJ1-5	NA	TGTGCCAGCAGTGAAGTTCGGAGGGGAGGCAATCAGCCCCAGCATTTT	CASSEVRRGGNQPQHF
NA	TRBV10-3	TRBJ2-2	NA	TGTGCCATCAGTGAGTCCGCCTCCACCGGGGAGCTGTTTTTT	CAISESASTGELFF
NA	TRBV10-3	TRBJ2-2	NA	TGTGCCATCATCGGGGGGCCCGGCACCGGGGAGCTGTTTTTT	CAIIGGPGTGELFF
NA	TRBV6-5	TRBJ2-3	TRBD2	TGTGCCAGCAGCAGACTAGCGGGGCTCACAGATACGCAGTATTTT	CASSRLAGLTDTQYF
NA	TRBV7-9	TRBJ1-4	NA	TGTGCCAGCAGCCCACGGGGGGGCGACCCTAATGAAAAACTGTTTTTT	CASSPRGGDPNEKLFF
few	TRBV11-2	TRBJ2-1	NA	TGTGCCAGCAGCATCAGGGGGGGCCGATCCTACAATGAGCAGTTCTTC	CASSIRGGRSYNEQFF
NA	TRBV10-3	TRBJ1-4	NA	TGTGCCATCAGTGAGGGGGAAGTAGATGAAAAACTGTTTTTT	CAISEGEVDEKLFF
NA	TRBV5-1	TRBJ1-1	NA	TGCGCCAGCAGCTTTTATATTACAGGGTCCGGTCGAGCTTTCTTT	CASSFYITGSGRAFF
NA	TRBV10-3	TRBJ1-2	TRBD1	TGTGCCATCAGTGACCCTGGACAGGGGCTGAATGGCTACACCTTC	CAISDPGQGLNGYTF
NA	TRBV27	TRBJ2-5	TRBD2	TGTGCCAGCAGCTTTATCGGGGAGGGACAAGAGACCCAGTACTTC	CASSFIGEGQETQYF
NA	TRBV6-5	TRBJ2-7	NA	TGTGCCAGCAGTTACTCGGGTCGTGGATTTAGGTACGAGCAGTACTTC	CASSYSGRGFRYEQYF
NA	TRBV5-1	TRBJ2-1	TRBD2	TGCGCCAGCAGAGCGCTAGCGGGGGCCCTCTACAATGAGCAGTTCTTC	CASRALAGALYNEQFF
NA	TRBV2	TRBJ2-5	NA	TGTGCCAGCAGTGAATTCGGTGCGCGGCAAGAGACCCAGTACTTC	CASSEFGARQETQYF
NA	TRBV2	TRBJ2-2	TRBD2	TGTGCCAGCAGGGGACTAGCGAACACCGGGGAGCTGTTTTTT	CASRGLANTGELFF
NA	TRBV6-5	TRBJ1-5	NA	TGTGCCAGCAGTATCACCAACGATCAGCCCCAGCATTTT	CASSITNDQPQHF
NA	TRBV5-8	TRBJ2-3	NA	TGTGCCAGCACCCTGGGGCAGGCCAAAGATACGCAGTATTTT	CASTLGQAKDTQYF
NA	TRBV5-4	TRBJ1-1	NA	TGTGCCAGCTCCTACGCGAGGCAAACAGAAGCTTTCTTT	CASSYARQTEAFF
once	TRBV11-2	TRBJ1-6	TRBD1	TGTGCCAGCAGCCCCCGGACAGGGGCTTCACCCCTCCACTTT	CASSPRTGASPLHF
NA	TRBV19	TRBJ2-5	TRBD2	TGTGCCAGTAGTCAGACTAGCGGGGGCCAAGAGACCCAGTACTTC	CASSQTSGGQETQYF
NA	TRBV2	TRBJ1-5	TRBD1	TGTGCCAGCAGCCCCCGGACAGGGGGCAATCAGCCCCAGCATTTT	CASSPRTGGNQPQHF
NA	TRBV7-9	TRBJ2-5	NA	TGTGCCAGCAGCCAAGGACAATCTCAGGAGACCCAGTACTTC	CASSQGQSQETQYF
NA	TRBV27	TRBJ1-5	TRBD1	TGTGCCAGCAGTAGAACGACAGGGGCGGGTCAGCCCCAGCATTTT	CASSRTTGAGQPQHF
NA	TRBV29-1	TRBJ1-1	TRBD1	TGCAGCGGCGAGACAGGGGTGAACACTGAAGCTTTCTTT	CSGETGVNTEAFF
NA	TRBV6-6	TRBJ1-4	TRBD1	TGTGCCAGCAGGGACAGGGTAGAAGAAAAACTGTTTTTT	CASRDRVEEKLFF
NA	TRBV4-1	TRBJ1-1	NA	TGCGCCAGCAGCCAAGATAGGGCGGATGAAGCTTTCTTT	CASSQDRADEAFF
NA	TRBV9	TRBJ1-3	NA	TGTGCCAGCAGCGTAGTCCCTAGGTCGAGCTTGGGAAACACCATATATTTT	CASSVVPRSSLGNTIYF
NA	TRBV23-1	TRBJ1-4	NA	TGCGCCAGCACCCGGCGCTGTGAAAAACTGTTTTTT	CASTRRCEKLFF
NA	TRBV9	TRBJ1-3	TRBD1	TGTGCCAGCAGCGTAACAAACCAGGGGGCTGGAAACACCATATATTTT	CASSVTNQGAGNTIYF
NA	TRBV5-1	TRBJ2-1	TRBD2	TGCGCCAGCAGCTTGAGAAGCGGGGGGTGGTCCTACAATGAGCAGTTCTTC	CASSLRSGGWSYNEQFF
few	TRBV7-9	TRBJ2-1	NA	TGTGCCAGCAGCTTAGATACCCCGAGCTCCTACAATGAGCAGTTCTTC	CASSLDTPSSYNEQFF
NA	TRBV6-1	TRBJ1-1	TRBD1	TGTGCCAGCAATTCCGGGACAGCCGGTGAAGCTTTCTTT	CASNSGTAGEAFF
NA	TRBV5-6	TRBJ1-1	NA	TGTGCCAGCAGCTTGGGTCTCACCCAGATTAACACTGAAGCTTTCTTT	CASSLGLTQINTEAFF
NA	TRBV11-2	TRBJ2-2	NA	TGTGCCAGCAGTCCTCTCGGTGGAGGGGCCGGGGAGCTGTTTTTT	CASSPLGGGAGELFF